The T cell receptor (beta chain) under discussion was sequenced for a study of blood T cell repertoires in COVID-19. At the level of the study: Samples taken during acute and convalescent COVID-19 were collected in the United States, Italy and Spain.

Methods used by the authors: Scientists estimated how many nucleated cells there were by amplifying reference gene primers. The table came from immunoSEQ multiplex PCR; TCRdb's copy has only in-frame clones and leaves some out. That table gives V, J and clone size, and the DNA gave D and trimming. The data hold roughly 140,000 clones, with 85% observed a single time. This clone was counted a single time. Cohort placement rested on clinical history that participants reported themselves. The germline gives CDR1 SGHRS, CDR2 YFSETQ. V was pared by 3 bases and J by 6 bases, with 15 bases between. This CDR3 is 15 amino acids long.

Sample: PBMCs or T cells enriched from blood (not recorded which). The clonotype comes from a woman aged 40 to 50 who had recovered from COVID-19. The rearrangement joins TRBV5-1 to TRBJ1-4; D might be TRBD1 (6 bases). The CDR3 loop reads CASSWQGSQDEKLFF. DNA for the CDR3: TGCGCCAGCAGCTGGCAGGGGAGTCAGGATGAAAAACTGTTTTTT.